The sequence of this T cell receptor (beta chain) was determined in a study of T-cell memory formation after mild COVID-19. This clonotype occurred a few times. UMIs and sample barcodes were carried by the TCR alpha and TCR beta cDNA libraries that 5'RACE produced using constant-segment primers. TCRdb passed the 5' RACE reads through MiXCR, listing each CDR3 protein once. The sample has some 350,000 distinct CDR3 sequences; 10% to 15% are singletons. The receptor was isolated from a man aged 18 to 29 who had mild COVID-19 (a few samples of this study predate the infection). Cell type and time point are not known. Source material: PBMCs or a T cell subset sorted from them (not recorded which).

The chain's CDR3 is CASSLETGNQPQHF. Here the CDR3 DNA reads TGTGCCAGCAGCTTAGAAACAGGGAATCAGCCCCAGCATTTT. V usage is TRBV7-2 and J usage is TRBJ1-5; TRBD1 might be the D (6 bases). The CDR3 runs to 14 residues. CDR1 and CDR2 from the germline V gene are SGHTA and FQGNSA. Trimming took off 1 base at V and 4 bases at J, with 8 bases between the two ends.